A selection of T cell receptor beta chains follows, all from one sample in a study of blood T cell repertoires in COVID-19. Clones were sequenced by immunoSEQ multiplex PCR, and TCRdb holds only the in-frame ones, with some missing. The sample has 150,000 to 250,000 clones, roughly 82% seen once. What was sequenced was PBMCs or T cells enriched from blood (not recorded which). Source of these receptors: a man aged 35 to 55 who had recovered from COVID-19. CDR3s include the opening cysteine and the closing phenylalanine or tryptophan. D genes are given only for firm matches. For some rows the clone size is stated as once, few or many, or as a class when expanded; others skip it.

V	J	D	size	CDR3	DNA
TRBV2	TRBJ1-2	TRBD1	.	CASREDRGNYGYTF	TGTGCCAGCAGAGAGGACAGGGGGAACTATGGCTACACCTTC
TRBV20-1	TRBJ2-5	.	.	CSASGVAPQETQYF	TGCAGTGCTAGTGGGGTAGCTCCCCAAGAGACCCAGTACTTC
TRBV5-6	TRBJ2-3	TRBD1	.	CASSLGGGPRTDTQYF	TGTGCCAGCAGCTTAGGGGGCGGACCTCGCACAGATACGCAGTATTTT
TRBV18	TRBJ1-1	.	.	CASSPPGTLNTEAFF	TGTGCCAGCTCACCACCTGGGACACTGAACACTGAAGCTTTCTTT
TRBV28	TRBJ2-2	.	.	CASSLFSSNTGELFF	TGTGCCAGCAGTTTATTTTCTTCGAACACCGGGGAGCTGTTTTTT
TRBV7-8	TRBJ1-2	.	.	CASSLDRVNYGYTF	TGTGCCAGCAGCTTAGACAGGGTTAACTATGGCTACACCTTC
TRBV28	TRBJ2-4	TRBD1	.	CASSAYRGQGNIQYF	TGTGCCAGCAGTGCATACAGGGGGCAGGGAAACATTCAGTACTTC
TRBV28	TRBJ2-5	.	.	CASTRGEETQYF	TGTGCCAGCACCAGGGGGGAAGAGACCCAGTACTTC
TRBV6-2/TRBV6-3	TRBJ1-1	TRBD1	.	CASSETGVDVGAFF	TGTGCCAGCAGTGAGACAGGGGTTGATGTCGGAGCTTTCTTT
TRBV27	TRBJ1-6	.	.	CASSPAQGIDSPLHF	TGTGCCAGCAGTCCTGCCCAGGGCATCGATTCACCCCTCCACTTT
TRBV28	TRBJ1-4	.	.	CASSLGGGERSEKLFF	TGTGCCAGCAGTTTAGGTGGCGGGGAAAGGTCTGAAAAACTGTTTTTT
TRBV18	TRBJ2-1	.	.	CASSPVLGSSYNEQFF	TGTGCCAGCTCACCCGTCTTGGGGAGCTCCTACAATGAGCAGTTCTTC
TRBV18	TRBJ2-5	.	.	CASSPCPRGHQETQYF	TGTGCCAGCTCACCATGCCCCCGTGGCCACCAAGAGACCCAGTACTTC
TRBV7-2	TRBJ1-1	.	.	CASRQGLNTEAFF	TGTGCCAGCCGCCAGGGGCTAAACACTGAAGCTTTCTTT
TRBV4-2	TRBJ2-2	TRBD1	.	CASSQETGGTGELFF	TGTGCCAGCAGCCAAGAGACAGGGGGCACCGGGGAGCTGTTTTTT
TRBV24-1	TRBJ2-5	TRBD2	.	CATSDLAPGGGREETQYF	TGTGCCACCAGTGATTTGGCCCCGGGGGGCGGGAGGGAAGAGACCCAGTACTTC
TRBV9	TRBJ2-1	.	.	CASSVVPGSMTEQFF	TGTGCCAGCAGCGTAGTTCCAGGGTCCATGACTGAGCAGTTCTTC
TRBV19	TRBJ1-5	TRBD1	.	CASSVDRGQPQHF	TGTGCCAGTAGTGTTGACAGGGGCCAGCCCCAGCATTTT
TRBV5-1	TRBJ2-1	.	few	CASSLVGSGNEQFF	TGCGCCAGCAGCTTGGTGGGGAGCGGCAATGAGCAGTTCTTC
TRBV6-5	TRBJ1-5	.	many	CASSYQAMMPQHF	TGTGCCAGCAGTTACCAGGCGATGATGCCCCAGCATTTT
TRBV19	TRBJ1-1	.	.	CASSIIPGTQNTEAFF	TGTGCCAGTAGTATAATCCCCGGGACACAGAACACTGAAGCTTTCTTT
TRBV7-9	TRBJ1-2	.	.	CASSLGQGYGYTF	TGTGCCAGCAGCTTAGGGCAGGGCTATGGCTACACCTTC
TRBV14	TRBJ2-4	.	.	CASRAGAKNIQYF	TGTGCCAGCAGGGCAGGAGCCAAAAACATTCAGTACTTC
TRBV19	TRBJ1-2	.	.	CASSIDTYYGYTF	TGTGCCAGTAGTATCGACACCTACTATGGCTACACCTTC
TRBV6-5	TRBJ1-2	.	.	CASSYSTSTGYGYTF	TGTGCCAGCAGTTACTCGACCTCTACAGGGTATGGCTACACCTTC
TRBV13	TRBJ1-1	.	.	CASSLLPLVEAFF	TGTGCCAGCAGCTTGCTGCCTTTAGTTGAAGCTTTCTTT
TRBV5-4	TRBJ1-2	TRBD1	.	CASRPGQSNYGYTF	TGTGCCAGCAGGCCGGGACAGAGCAACTATGGCTACACCTTC
TRBV28	TRBJ2-7	.	.	CASSLSGLYPYEQYF	TGTGCCAGCAGTCTTAGCGGCTTATATCCCTACGAGCAGTACTTC
TRBV6-1	TRBJ2-5	TRBD2	many	CASSELAGGPETQYF	TGTGCCAGCAGTGAACTAGCGGGAGGGCCAGAGACCCAGTACTTC
TRBV19	TRBJ2-3	TRBD2	.	CATRTSGTDTQYF	TGTGCCACTCGGACTAGCGGCACAGATACGCAGTATTTT
TRBV10-2	TRBJ2-7	.	.	CASKWQDGGYEQYF	TGCGCCAGCAAGTGGCAGGACGGGGGATACGAGCAGTACTTC
TRBV2	TRBJ2-4	TRBD2	once	CASRGYSGGNIQYF	TGTGCCAGCAGAGGGTATAGCGGGGGAAACATTCAGTACTTC
TRBV28	TRBJ2-2	TRBD2	.	CASRPELAGYTGELFF	TGTGCCAGCAGGCCCGAGCTAGCGGGATACACCGGGGAGCTGTTTTTT
TRBV28	TRBJ1-1	.	.	CASSLLGPPEAFF	TGTGCCAGCAGTTTGTTGGGGCCCCCTGAAGCTTTCTTT
TRBV6-5	TRBJ1-2	.	.	CAQRVCIYGYTF	TGTGCCCAGAGGGTGTGTATCTATGGCTACACCTTC
TRBV7-2	TRBJ2-7	TRBD1	.	CASSSGTGYEQYF	TGTGCCAGCAGCTCCGGGACAGGCTACGAGCAGTACTTC
TRBV7-2	TRBJ1-2	.	.	CASSLYGQAAFYGYTF	TGTGCCAGCAGCCTATACGGCCAGGCCGCGTTCTATGGCTACACCTTC
TRBV11-3	TRBJ1-1	.	.	CASSLGPGTEAFF	TGTGCCAGCAGCTTAGGCCCCGGGACTGAAGCTTTCTTT
TRBV5-8	TRBJ1-5	.	.	CASSPTGHSNQPQHF	TGTGCCAGCAGTCCGACAGGTCATAGCAATCAGCCCCAGCATTTT
TRBV28	TRBJ1-4	.	.	CASSPPGATNEKLFF	TGTGCCAGCAGTCCCCCCGGTGCAACTAATGAAAAACTGTTTTTT
TRBV19	TRBJ1-5	.	.	CASSIIENQPQHF	TGTGCCAGTAGTATCATAGAGAATCAGCCCCAGCATTTT
TRBV6-5	TRBJ2-4	.	.	CASSYSGAAKNIQYF	TGTGCCAGCAGTTACTCCGGAGCAGCCAAAAACATTCAGTACTTC